The 21 T cell receptor beta chains reported below all come from one sample, sequenced in a study of response to subunit inactivated influenza vaccine. TCRdb re-analysed the RT-PCR reads in MiXCR, keeping a single row per CDR3 protein. The data contain about 570,000 distinct CDR3 sequences, around 10% of them seen just once; the ten biggest clones take up approximately 11%. The same sample was also studied in work on T cells expressing NK-cell markers. Per that paper: The authors generated TCR beta cDNA through 5'RACE template switching with UMIs.

Sequencing was performed on PBMCs from blood, taken on the day of vaccination. Receptors were obtained from a middle-aged man who received an inactivated influenza vaccine.

This clonotype has a handful of counts. This chain links TRBV7-3 with TRBJ2-3, with D perhaps assigned TRBD1 or TRBD2 (5 bases each). CDR1 and CDR2 from the germline V gene are SGHTA and FQGTGA. V was pared by 1 base and J by 6 bases, with 11 bases between. The CDR3 has 14 amino acids. CDR3 residues: CASSLRDARDTQYF. The CDR3 nucleotides read TGTGCCAGCAGCTTAAGGGACGCCAGGGATACGCAGTATTTT.

In this sample, this clonotype turned up many times. This sequence joins TRBV20-1 and TRBJ2-5, with D possibly TRBD1 on 5 matching bases. Trimming cost V 4 bases and J 3 bases, with 12 bases left between them. The CDR3 spans 13 residues. Per germline, CDR1 DFQATT and CDR2 SNEGSKA (reference sequence). CDR3 bases: TGCAGTGCTACGAGGACATCCAAAGAGACCCAGTACTTC. It is translated as CSATRTSKETQYF.

CDR3 sequence reads: CASRFSGGVDTQYF. The CDR3 DNA reads as TGTGCCAGCAGATTTAGCGGGGGGGTAGATACGCAGTATTTT. The V and J genes are TRBV6-2 or TRBV6-3 and TRBJ2-3; the match to TRBD2 covers 11 bases. The J segment lost 5 bases and the V segment lost 6 bases, leaving 4 bases of the junction unmatched. Germline assignment: CDR1 MNHEY and CDR2 SVGEGT. The CDR3 runs to 14 residues.

In its sample, this clonotype was seen a few times. The chain has TRBV10-3 and TRBJ2-5, with D possibly being TRBD2 (6 bases). V lost 0 bases and J lost 1, with 12 bases in between. Germline loops: CDR1 ENHRY, CDR2 SYGVKD. The CDR3 sequence is 16 residues long. CDR3: CAISESPPRGQETQYF. CDR3 in DNA: TGTGCCATCAGTGAGTCTCCACCGCGGGGCCAAGAGACCCAGTACTTC.

This clonotype was detected a few times. J is TRBJ1-6 and V is TRBV20-1; unclear D gene. Germline CDR1 DFQATT, CDR2 SNEGSKA (reference sequence). Trimming took off 2 bases at V and 7 bases at J, with 9 bases between the two ends. This CDR3 is 13 amino acids long. CDR3 loop: CSARPTANSPLHF. The CDR3 nucleotides read TGCAGTGCTAGACCCACAGCAAATTCACCCCTCCACTTT.

This clonotype was seen repeatedly, ten times or more. J is TRBJ2-7 and V is TRBV10-3, with TRBD1 as a possible D gene (6 bases). CDR1 and CDR2 (germline): ENHRY, SYGVKD. V was trimmed by 4 bases and J by 3 bases, leaving 10 bases between them. The CDR3 extends over 13 amino acids. Here the CDR3 DNA reads TGTGCCATCAGTGGGACGGACAGCTACGAGCAGTACTTC. This gives the protein CAISGTDSYEQYF.

This clonotype has a count of ten or more. The CDR3 bases are TGCAGCGCCGAAGGTAACTACGAGCAGTACTTC. This encodes CSAEGNYEQYF. V and J are TRBV29-1 and TRBJ2-7; unclear D gene. CDR3 length: 11 residues. V was clipped by 7 bases and J by 3 bases, with 10 bases between them. In germline, CDR1 is SQVTM, CDR2 ANQGSEA.

The chain joins TRBV3-1 to TRBJ2-7; D is uncertain. V dropped 2 bases and J dropped 3 bases, with 14 bases sitting between them. Looked up from germline, CDR1 is LGHDT and CDR2 is YNNKEL (reference sequence). The CDR3 consists of 15 residues. The CDR3: CASSQQPSTRYEQYF. The CDR3 DNA is TGTGCCAGCAGCCAACAACCATCTACCCGCTACGAGCAGTACTTC.

The chain employs TRBV15 and TRBJ2-7, with D possibly being TRBD1 or TRBD2 (5 bases each). Germline V CDR1 and CDR2: LNHNV, YYDKDF (reference sequence). Trimming stripped 2 bases from V and 4 bases from J, with 18 bases between. The CDR3 has 16 residues. Here the CDR3 DNA reads TGTGCCACCAGCAGACCCAGAGACCGGGGCCATTACGAGCAGTACTTC. This encodes CATSRPRDRGHYEQYF.

This clonotype has a handful of counts. The chain recombines TRBV5-1 with TRBJ2-1, with TRBD1 identical over 8 bases. The V and J ends lost 2 bases and 7 bases, in that order; junction bases with no gene match: 11. Germline V gene data show CDR1 as SGHRS and CDR2 as YFSETQ. The CDR3 is made up of 16 amino acids. The CDR3 DNA reads as TGCGCCAGCAGCTTCGGGTTTGGGACAGGAGATAATGAGCAGTTCTTC. It yields the protein CASSFGFGTGDNEQFF.

This clonotype was counted between two and nine times. The rearrangement links TRBV7-6 to TRBJ2-5, with 7 bases identical to TRBD2. The CDR3 is made up of 16 amino acids. Germline V CDR1 and CDR2: SGHVS, FNYEAQ. V gave up 1 base and J gave up 2 bases; unmatched junction bases: 7. CDR3 residues: CASSLGPSGKQETQYF. The CDR3 DNA reads TGTGCCAGCAGCTTAGGGCCTAGCGGCAAACAAGAGACCCAGTACTTC.

This clonotype was counted ten times or more. This chain joins TRBV11-1 and TRBJ2-7; D is unclear. This CDR3 comprises 15 residues. V lost 5 bases, J lost 5 bases, and 19 bases lay in between. Looked up from germline, CDR1 is SGHAT and CDR2 is FQDESV (reference sequence). In DNA form, the CDR3 reads TGTGCCAGCAGCCCGAGTTCCGGGTTCTACCACGAGCAGTACTTC. The encoded protein is CASSPSSGFYHEQYF.

This clonotype was detected a few times. The chain has TRBV27 and TRBJ1-1; possibly TRBD1 for D (5 bases). The CDR3 runs 15 residues. The V end lost 1 base, the J end lost 4 bases, and 13 bases lay between the germline ends. The germline V gene encodes CDR1 MNHEY and CDR2 SMNVEV (reference sequence). The CDR3 DNA sequence: TGTGCCAGCAGTTTATGGGCAGGGAAGACCACTGAAGCTTTCTTT. Its translation is CASSLWAGKTTEAFF.

In this sample, this clonotype turned up many times. The chain couples TRBV7-3 to TRBJ2-3, with TRBD2 matching over 8 bases. The germline CDR1 and CDR2 sequences are SGHTA and FQGTGA. Trimming at V came to 3 bases and at J to 3 bases, leaving 2 bases not matched to a gene. The CDR3 is made up of 14 amino acids. CDR3 sequence: CASSFRGRTDTQYF. The CDR3 bases are TGTGCCAGCAGCTTCCGCGGGAGGACAGATACGCAGTATTTT.

CDR3 nucleotide sequence: TGTGCCAGCAGTTGGACAACCCAAGAGACCCAGTACTTC. It encodes CASSWTTQETQYF. This chain links TRBV6-5 with TRBJ2-5; tentatively, D is TRBD1 (5 bases). The V and J ends lost 4 bases and 1 base respectively, with 7 bases between them. Germline-derived CDR1 and CDR2 are MNHEY and SVGAGI. The CDR3 totals 13 residues.

This chain joins TRBV20-1 and TRBJ1-1; 7 nucleotides align to TRBD1. The junction had 6 bases not matched to a gene; V was cut back by 4 bases and J by 4 bases. Germline-derived CDR1 and CDR2 are DFQATT and SNEGSKA (reference sequence). The CDR3 is 13 amino acids. Here the CDR3 DNA reads TGCAGTGCTACTAAGGGGGCGCCCACTGAAGCTTTCTTT. Protein product: CSATKGAPTEAFF.

This clonotype was found many times. The chain carries TRBV6-5 and TRBJ1-1; TRBD1 might be the D (5 bases). The germline V and J ends were trimmed by 2 bases and 6 bases, with 10 bases remaining between them. In germline, CDR1 is MNHEY, CDR2 SVGAGI. The CDR3 extends over 13 amino acids. CDR3 coding DNA: TGTGCCAGCAGTTACGGGAGGGGCCCTGAAGCTTTCTTT. Protein: CASSYGRGPEAFF.

V gene TRBV20-1 combines with J gene TRBJ2-1; TRBD2 might be the D (6 bases). Germline V gene sequence: CDR1 DFQATT, CDR2 SNEGSKA (reference sequence). Trimming removed 3 bases from V and 4 bases from J, with 10 bases in between. This CDR3 contains 13 residues. CDR3 nucleotides: TGCAGTGCTAGTCAAGCGGGTTACAATGAGCAGTTCTTC. Residues: CSASQAGYNEQFF.

The rearrangement joins TRBV6-1 to TRBJ1-2; a possible D gene is TRBD1 (5 bases). The CDR3 sequence is 16 residues long. V lost 2 bases and J 0 bases, leaving 13 bases between the germline ends. Germline-derived CDR1 and CDR2 are MNHNS and SASEGT. The CDR3 loop is CASSETVRGANYGYTF. The CDR3 bases are TGTGCCAGCAGTGAAACCGTTCGGGGGGCTAACTATGGCTACACCTTC.

This clonotype showed up just a few times. The CDR3 DNA reads as TGTGCCAGCAGTTACCGTCAGGGGGGAAACTATGGCTACACCTTC. Its translation: CASSYRQGGNYGYTF. The chain joins TRBV6-5 to TRBJ1-2; 7 bases map to TRBD1. This CDR3 has 15 residues. Germline V gene lookup returns CDR1 MNHEY and CDR2 SVGAGI. V was clipped by 2 bases and J by 2 bases; unmatched bases: 5.

The CDR3 sequence is CASSAGTRDNEQFF. CDR3 DNA sequence: TGTGCCAGCTCTGCCGGGACTAGAGACAATGAGCAGTTCTTC. The gene calls are TRBV3-1 and TRBJ2-1; TRBD2 aligns across 8 bases. With 8 bases clipped from V and 5 bases from J, the junction kept 8 bases outside the gene matches. Germline V gene lookup returns CDR1 LGHDT and CDR2 YNNKEL (reference sequence). This CDR3 is 14 amino acids long.